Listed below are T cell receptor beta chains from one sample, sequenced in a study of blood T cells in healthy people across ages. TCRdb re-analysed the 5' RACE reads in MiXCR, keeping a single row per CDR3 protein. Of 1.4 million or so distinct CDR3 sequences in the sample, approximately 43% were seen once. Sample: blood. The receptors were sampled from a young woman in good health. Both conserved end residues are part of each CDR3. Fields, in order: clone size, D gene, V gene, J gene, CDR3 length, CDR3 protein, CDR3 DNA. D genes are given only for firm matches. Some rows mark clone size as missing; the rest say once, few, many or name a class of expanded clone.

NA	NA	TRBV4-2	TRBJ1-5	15	CASSQWSGSNQPQHF	TGTGCCAGCAGCCAGTGGAGTGGAAGCAATCAGCCCCAGCATTTT
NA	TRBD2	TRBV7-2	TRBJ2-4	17	CASSPGLAGKAKNIQYF	TGTGCCAGCAGCCCGGGACTAGCGGGGAAAGCCAAAAACATTCAGTACTTC
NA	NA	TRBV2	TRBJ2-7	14	CASTGVGRGYEQYF	TGTGCCAGCACTGGGGTGGGCAGAGGCTACGAGCAGTACTTC
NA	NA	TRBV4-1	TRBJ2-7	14	CASSPGPGPYEQYF	TGCGCCAGCAGCCCGGGACCGGGCCCCTACGAGCAGTACTTC
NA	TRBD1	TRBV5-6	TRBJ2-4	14	CASSSRDRPREQYF	TGTGCCAGCAGCTCCCGGGACAGGCCTAGGGAGCAGTACTTC
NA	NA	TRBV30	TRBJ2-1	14	CAWSTGHSYNEQFF	TGTGCCTGGAGCACGGGGCACTCCTACAATGAGCAGTTCTTC
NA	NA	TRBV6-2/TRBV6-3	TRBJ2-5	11	CASSPGKEQYF	TGTGCCAGCAGTCCGGGGAAGGAGCAGTACTTC
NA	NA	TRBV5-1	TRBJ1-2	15	CASSLEGPRSYGYTF	TGCGCCAGCAGCTTGGAGGGCCCAAGAAGCTATGGCTACACCTTC
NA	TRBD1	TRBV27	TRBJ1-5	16	CASRAGGRYSNQPQHF	TGTGCCAGCAGGGCAGGGGGCCGGTATAGCAATCAGCCCCAGCATTTT
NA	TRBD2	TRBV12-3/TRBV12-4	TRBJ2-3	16	CASSGTSGDHTDTQYF	TGTGCCAGCAGTGGGACTAGCGGGGACCACACAGATACGCAGTATTTT
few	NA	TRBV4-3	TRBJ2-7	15	CASSQADSGAYEQYF	TGCGCCAGCAGCCAAGCGGACAGCGGAGCGTACGAGCAGTACTTC
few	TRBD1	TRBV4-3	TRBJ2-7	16	CASSQAAGTGSYEQYF	TGCGCCAGCAGCCAGGCCGCCGGGACAGGGTCCTACGAGCAGTACTTC
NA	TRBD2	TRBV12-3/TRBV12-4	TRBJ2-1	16	CASSGTTSGFYNEQFF	TGTGCCAGCAGTGGGACGACTAGCGGTTTTTACAATGAGCAGTTCTTC
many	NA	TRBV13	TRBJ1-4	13	CASSLGGGEKLFF	TGTGCCAGCAGCTTAGGAGGAGGTGAAAAACTGTTTTTT
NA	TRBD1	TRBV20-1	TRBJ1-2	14	CGARDRDRVGGYTF	TGCGGTGCTAGAGATCGAGACAGGGTGGGAGGCTACACCTTC
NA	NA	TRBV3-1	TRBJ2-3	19	CASSHGWRVGRLDADTQYF	TGTGCCAGCAGCCACGGGTGGAGGGTCGGGAGACTCGACGCAGATACGCAGTATTTT
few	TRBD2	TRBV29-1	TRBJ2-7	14	CSVGGAGGPYEQYF	TGCAGCGTGGGCGGAGCGGGAGGACCCTACGAGCAGTACTTC
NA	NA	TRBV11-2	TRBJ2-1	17	CASSPKRAGRIYNEQFF	TGTGCCAGCAGCCCCAAGAGGGCGGGCAGGATTTACAATGAGCAGTTCTTC
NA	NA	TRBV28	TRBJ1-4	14	CASSFGPLGEKLFF	TGTGCCAGCAGTTTCGGGCCCCTCGGTGAAAAACTGTTTTTT
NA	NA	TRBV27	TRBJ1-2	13	CASSLSGFVGYTF	TGTGCCAGCAGTTTATCCGGGTTTGTCGGCTACACCTTC
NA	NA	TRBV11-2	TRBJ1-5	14	CASSAFGGNQPQHF	TGTGCCAGCAGCGCCTTCGGAGGTAATCAGCCCCAGCATTTT
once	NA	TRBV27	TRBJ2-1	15	CASSEDGASYNEQFF	TGTGCCAGCAGTGAGGACGGGGCTTCCTACAATGAGCAGTTCTTC
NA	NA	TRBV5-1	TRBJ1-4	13	CASSRGGDEKLFF	TGCGCCAGCAGCAGAGGGGGGGATGAAAAACTGTTTTTT
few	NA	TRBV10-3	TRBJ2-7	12	CAIDTGSYEQYF	TGTGCCATCGACACAGGGTCCTACGAGCAGTACTTC
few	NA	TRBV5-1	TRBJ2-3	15	CASSLDGTSTDTQYF	TGCGCCAGCAGCTTGGATGGAACTAGCACAGATACGCAGTATTTT
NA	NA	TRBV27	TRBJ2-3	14	CASSLSRNTDTQYF	TGTGCCAGCAGTTTATCGAGGAACACAGATACGCAGTATTTT
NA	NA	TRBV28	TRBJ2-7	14	CASLEEGALYEQYF	TGTGCCAGCCTTGAGGAGGGTGCGCTCTACGAGCAGTACTTC
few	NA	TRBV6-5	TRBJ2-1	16	CASSYSKDYLYNEQFF	TGTGCCAGCAGTTACTCGAAGGACTACTTATACAATGAGCAGTTCTTC